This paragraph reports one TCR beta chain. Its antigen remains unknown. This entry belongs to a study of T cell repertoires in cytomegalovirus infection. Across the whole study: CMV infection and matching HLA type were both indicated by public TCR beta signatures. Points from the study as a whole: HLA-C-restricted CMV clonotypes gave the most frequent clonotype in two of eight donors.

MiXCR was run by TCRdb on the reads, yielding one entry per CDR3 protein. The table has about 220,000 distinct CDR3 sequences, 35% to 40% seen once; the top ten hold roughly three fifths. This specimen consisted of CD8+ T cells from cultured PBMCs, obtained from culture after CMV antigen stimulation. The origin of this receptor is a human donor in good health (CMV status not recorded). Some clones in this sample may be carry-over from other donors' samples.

The CDR3 DNA is TGTGCCAGCAGGCCACTAGCGGGAGGTTACAATGAGCAGTTCTTC. It translates to CASRPLAGGYNEQFF. This chain joins TRBV7-6 and TRBJ2-1; 12 nucleotides match TRBD2. V trimming: 6 bases; J trimming: 4 bases; junction bases outside the gene matches: 4. Looked up from germline, CDR1 is SGHVS and CDR2 is FNYEAQ. The length of the CDR3 is 15 residues.